These T cell receptor beta chains were read from a single sample in a study of metastatic and nonmetastatic thyroid tumors. TCRdb re-called the PCR reads through MiXCR. The data hold about 30,000 clones, with 23% observed a single time. Sequencing was carried out using blood. The source of these receptors is a female donor with papillary thyroid cancer or a benign thyroid nodule (not recorded which). Some clones in this sample may be carry-over from other donors' samples. Each CDR3 is given without its conserved first and last residue.

V	J	CDR3
TRBV19	TRBJ1-3	ASSAFPKSSSGNTIY
TRBV19	TRBJ1-6	ASGPGSSYNSPLH
TRBV7-8	TRBJ1-6	ASSVTGGATNSPLH
TRBV11-3	TRBJ2-1	ASSPPLAGGPTQEQF
TRBV2	TRBJ2-7	AGGGSAYEQY
TRBV29-1	TRBJ2-7	SVGRGQGAHDQY
TRBV13	TRBJ2-5	ASSSQTSQETQY
TRBV30	TRBJ1-1	AWSVNTEAF
TRBV5-5	TRBJ2-7	ASSQEALGYEQY
TRBV14	TRBJ2-5	PSSRRTGQAETEY
TRBV24-1	TRBJ1-5	ATSDGQGQPQH
TRBV20-1	TRBJ1-2	SASGDRDYGYT
TRBV11-2	TRBJ2-3	ASRPGWPEMEY
TRBV20-1	TRBJ1-1	SSRHRTGANTEAF
TRBV19	TRBJ1-5	ASSPRTGGSAQH
TRBV20-1	TRBJ2-1	SASQEREWSYNEQF
TRBV20-1	TRBJ1-2	SARDLRVRGYT
TRBV6-2/TRBV6-3	TRBJ2-6	ASSPGRVLHSWANVLT
TRBV29-1	TRBJ2-7	SVASGTESSYEQY
TRBV7-2	TRBJ1-6	ASSLQAGFELSPLH
TRBV7-9	TRBJ2-3	ASSPGHPTDTQY
TRBV27	TRBJ2-1	ASRSGGAQNEQF
TRBV2	TRBJ2-7	ASSELAGRGHEQY
TRBV19	TRBJ2-2	ASSPGAGTGELF
TRBV25-1	TRBJ1-2	ASSEYGGSNGYT
TRBV20-1	TRBJ2-3	SARTSERAPSTQY
TRBV18	TRBJ1-4	ASSSGQGVSNEKLF
TRBV7-2	TRBJ2-5	ASSLETVAAQETQY
TRBV18	TRBJ2-4	ASSPDSLAKNIQY
TRBV6-1	TRBJ2-5	ASRIGTGGQETQY
TRBV4-2	TRBJ2-3	ASSREVLTSDPSTDTQY
TRBV2	TRBJ1-4	AMMKDINEKLF
TRBV28	TRBJ1-6	ASSPPMRPLH
TRBV7-2	TRBJ2-7	ASSLAPYFSYEQY
TRBV6-7	TRBJ2-5	ASTGRWREGQETQY
TRBV4-3	TRBJ1-5	ASTQPIGPQN
TRBV6-5	TRBJ2-7	ASSYRHREPGYEQY
TRBV7-9	TRBJ1-6	ASISSQWGESPLH
TRBV2	TRBJ2-6	ASTPVPGANVLT
TRBV20-1	TRBJ2-3	SAMSIAGGISDTQY
TRBV19	TRBJ1-1	ASSMLGDTEAF
TRBV19	TRBJ1-2	ASSITGTGRSGYT
TRBV27	TRBJ2-7	ASSLLRGGYEQY
TRBV18	TRBJ2-3	ASSPPRQFAGVRADTQY
TRBV5-5	TRBJ1-1	ASSFGVKTEAF
TRBV20-1	TRBJ2-5	SAGQGARETQY
TRBV20-1	TRBJ2-7	SASQSGLYEHY
TRBV7-6	TRBJ2-7	ASSLTGGEVVYEQY
TRBV6-1	TRBJ1-2	ASSEDHQPLIANYGYT
TRBV20-1	TRBJ2-3	SASSGRGTDTQY
TRBV10-2	TRBJ2-7	ASSGAGVGGYEQY
TRBV5-8	TRBJ1-1	ASSPGLTLGTEAF
TRBV2	TRBJ1-2	ASSPTDIEPYGYT
TRBV4-3	TRBJ2-3	ASSPTSGSTDTQY
TRBV20-1	TRBJ2-7	SASFQGGTTYEQY
TRBV24-1	TRBJ1-1	ATSDPQNTEAF
TRBV30	TRBJ1-5	AWNPGQGVGQPQH